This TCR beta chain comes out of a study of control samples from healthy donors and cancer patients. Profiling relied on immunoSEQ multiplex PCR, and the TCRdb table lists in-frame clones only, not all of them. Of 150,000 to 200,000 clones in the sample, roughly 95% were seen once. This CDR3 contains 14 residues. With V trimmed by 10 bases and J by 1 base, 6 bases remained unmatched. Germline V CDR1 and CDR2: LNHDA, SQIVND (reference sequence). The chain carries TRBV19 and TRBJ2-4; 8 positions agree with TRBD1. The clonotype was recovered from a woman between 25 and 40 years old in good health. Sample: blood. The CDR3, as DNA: TGTGCCACCTCGACAGGGGAGGCCAAAAACATTCAGTACTTC. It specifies CATSTGEAKNIQYF. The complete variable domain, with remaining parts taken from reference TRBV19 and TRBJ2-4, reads DGGITQSPKYLFRKEGQNVTLSCEQNLNHDAMYWYRQDPGQGLRLIYYSQIVNDFQKGDIAEGYSVSREKKESFPLTVTSAQKNPTAFYLCATSTGEAKNIQYFGAGTRLSVL.